These 11 T cell receptor beta chains originate from one sample sequenced in a study of blood T cell repertoires in COVID-19. The protocol was immunoSEQ multiplex PCR, while the TCRdb copy is restricted to in-frame clones and leaves out a portion. The table shows around 190,000 clones, with around 84% occurring only once. Material: peripheral blood. All receptors come from a human donor in a cohort sampled during active COVID-19.

The chain combines TRBV9 with TRBJ2-1; D remains unclear. CDR1 and CDR2 from the germline V gene are SGDLS and YYNGEE. Trimming stripped 0 bases from V and 2 bases from J, with 6 bases between. The CDR3 runs 14 residues. Here the CDR3 DNA reads TGTGCCAGCAGCGTAGAAATAGCCTACAATGAGCAGTTCTTC. It specifies CASSVEIAYNEQFF.

V is TRBV18 and J is TRBJ2-7; 7 bases match TRBD2. The CDR3 has 15 amino acids. V was clipped by 1 base and J by 5 bases; unmatched bases: 8. Germline-derived CDR1 and CDR2 are KGHSH and LQKENI. CDR3 sequence: CASSPQGVAGHEQYF. CDR3 bases: TGTGCCAGCTCACCACAGGGAGTAGCGGGCCACGAGCAGTACTTC.

The V call is TRBV5-1, the J call TRBJ1-4, with TRBD1 as a possible D gene (5 bases). This CDR3 has 21 amino acids. The V gene lost 0 bases and the J gene lost 4 bases, with 28 bases spanning the gap. In germline, CDR1 is SGHRS, CDR2 YFSETQ. The CDR3 sequence is CASSLGRVYDPNGPVNEKLFF. In DNA form, the CDR3 reads TGCGCCAGCAGCTTGGGCAGGGTCTACGATCCGAACGGACCGGTTAATGAAAAACTGTTTTTT.

Comment on this clone: Additional DNA sequences in this sample encode the identical CDR3. The chain carries TRBV2 and TRBJ2-7; 11 positions agree with TRBD2. The junction had 4 bases not matched to a gene; V was cut back by 3 bases and J by 0 bases. CDR1 and CDR2 from the germline V gene are SNHLY and FYNNEI. This CDR3 has 16 amino acids. CDR3 amino acids: CASSDRTSGFSYEQYF. CDR3 DNA sequence: TGTGCCAGCAGTGACCGGACTAGCGGGTTCTCCTACGAGCAGTACTTC.

The genes are TRBV4-2 and TRBJ2-6; 9 bases fit TRBD2. The V gene's germline CDR1 is LGHNA and CDR2 YNFKEQ. The CDR3 contains 18 residues. Trimming took 1 base from V and 3 from J; bases not matched to a gene: 7. The CDR3 sequence is CASSQGSGSVSGANVLTF. As DNA, the CDR3 is TGTGCCAGCAGCCAAGGTAGCGGGAGTGTGAGTGGGGCCAACGTCCTGACTTTC.

Here the CDR3 reads CASSDGTDKNYNEQFF. CDR3 coding DNA: TGTGCCAGCAGTGACGGCACAGACAAAAACTACAATGAGCAGTTCTTC. The chain is built from TRBV2 and TRBJ2-1; D not certain. V dropped 3 bases and J dropped 3 bases, with 15 bases sitting between them. The CDR3 extends over 16 amino acids. Germline assignment: CDR1 SNHLY and CDR2 FYNNEI. Filled out from reference TRBV2 and TRBJ2-1, the complete variable domain reads EPEVTQTPSHQVTQMGQEVILRCVPISNHLYFYWYRQILGQKVEFLVSFYNNEISEKSEIFDDQFSVERPDGSNFTLKIRSTKLEDSAMYFCASSDGTDKNYNEQFFGPGTRLTVL.

The chain uses TRBV18 and TRBJ2-7, with TRBD1 identical over 7 bases. J lost 6 bases, V lost 3 bases, and 2 bases had no gene match. This CDR3 spans 12 amino acids. From germline, CDR1 is KGHSH and CDR2 LQKENI. CDR3: CASSPTGVEQYF. CDR3 coding DNA: TGTGCCAGCTCACCCACAGGGGTCGAGCAGTACTTC.

This clone was observed once. The rearrangement links TRBV18 to TRBJ2-4, with 11 positions matching TRBD2. V lost 2 bases and J lost 0; bases outside the gene matches: 9. CDR3 length equals 19 residues. CDR1 KGHSH and CDR2 LQKENI come from the germline V gene. For the CDR3, the DNA is TGTGCCAGCTCACCAAGACTAGCGGGGTCCCCAATAGCCAAAAACATTCAGTACTTC. It yields the protein CASSPRLAGSPIAKNIQYF.

CDR3 nucleotide sequence: TGTGCCAGCAGCCAGGCGGGACAGGGAAACTACGAGCAGTACTTC. Translating gives CASSQAGQGNYEQYF. The V gene is TRBV28, the J gene TRBJ2-7; 9 nucleotides agree with TRBD1. The CDR3 length is 15 residues. After removal of 6 bases from V and 3 bases from J, the junction contained 9 bases not matched to a gene. The germline V gene encodes CDR1 MDHEN and CDR2 SYDVKM. Using reference TRBV28 and TRBJ2-7 for the parts outside the CDR3, the full variable domain is DVKVTQSSRYLVKRTGEKVFLECVQDMDHENMFWYRQDPGLGLRLIYFSYDVKMKEKGDIPEGYSVSREKKERFSLILESASTNQTSMYLCASSQAGQGNYEQYFGPGTRLTVT.

This rearrangement joins TRBV6-5 to TRBJ2-1; TRBD1 is a possible D gene (5 bases). The CDR3 extends over 15 amino acids. Germline CDR1 is MNHEY and CDR2 is SVGAGI. Trimming removed 9 bases from V and 5 bases from J, with 20 bases in between. CDR3 DNA: TGTGCCAGTGTAGTTGGTGGGGCAGGTAACAATGAGCAGTTCTTC. Amino acids: CASVVGGAGNNEQFF.

The chain recombines TRBV27 with TRBJ2-1; the D is unclear. The CDR3 runs 16 residues. Germline CDR1 and CDR2: MNHEY and SMNVEV (reference sequence). Trimming cost V 2 bases and J 8 bases, with 19 bases left between them. The CDR3 DNA reads as TGTGCCAGCAGTTTAACCGTATTCAAGAGTCTCTATGAGCAGTTCTTC. Its translation: CASSLTVFKSLYEQFF.